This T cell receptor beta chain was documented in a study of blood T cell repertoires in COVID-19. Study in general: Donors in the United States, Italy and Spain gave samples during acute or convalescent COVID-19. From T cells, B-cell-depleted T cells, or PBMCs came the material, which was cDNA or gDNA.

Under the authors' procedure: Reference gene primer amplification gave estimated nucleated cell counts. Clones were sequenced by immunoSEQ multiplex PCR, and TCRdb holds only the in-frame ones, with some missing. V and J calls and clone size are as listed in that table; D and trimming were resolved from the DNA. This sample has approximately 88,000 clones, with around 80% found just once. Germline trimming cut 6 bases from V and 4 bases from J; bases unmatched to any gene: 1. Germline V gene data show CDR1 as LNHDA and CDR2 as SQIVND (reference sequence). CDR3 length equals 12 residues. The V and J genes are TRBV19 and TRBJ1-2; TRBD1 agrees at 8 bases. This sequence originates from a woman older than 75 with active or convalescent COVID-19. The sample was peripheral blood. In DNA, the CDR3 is TGTGCCAGTAGGGGGACAGGCTATGGCTACACCTTC. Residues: CASRGTGYGYTF.